These 26 T cell receptor beta chains originate from one sample sequenced in a study of blood T cell repertoires in COVID-19 (TCRdb year 2020). Libraries were made using the immunoSEQ multiplex PCR assay. TCRdb's version of the immuneACCESS table is confined to in-frame rearrangements and falls short of the full clone set. An unresolved V gene accounts for under half of the shortfall where checked; the remainder is of unknown origin. Here the sample has 150,000 to 180,000 clones; approximately 86% occur a single time. The ten largest clones capture more than 2% of the sample. The sample taken for sequencing was peripheral blood. All receptors derive from a woman aged 70-85 years with acute or convalescent COVID-19.

The V and J genes are TRBV5-4 and TRBJ2-1, with 8 bases that match TRBD2. CDR3 length: 17 amino acids. Germline lookup yields CDR1 SGHNT and CDR2 YYREEE (reference sequence). The trim removed 1 base at V and 6 bases at J, leaving 12 bases unmatched. CDR3 DNA: TGTGCCAGCAGCTTGATTGCGGGGGGCCGTAAGGGCAATGAGCAGTTCTTC. Translation gives CASSLIAGGRKGNEQFF. Filled out from reference TRBV5-4 and TRBJ2-1, the complete variable domain reads ETGVTQSPTHLIKTRGQQVTLRCSSQSGHNTVSWYQQALGQGPQFIFQYYREEENGRGNFPPRFSGLQFPNYSSELNVNALELDDSALYLCASSLIAGGRKGNEQFFGPGTRLTVL.

On this clone itself: Other DNA sequences in the same sample also yield this CDR3. The chain uses TRBV18 and TRBJ2-3; D uncertain. The CDR3 is 13 residues long. Germline lookup yields CDR1 KGHSH and CDR2 LQKENI. Trimming took off 4 bases at V and 0 bases at J, with 5 bases between the two ends. The DNA of the CDR3 is TGTGCCAGCTCACTCTCCAGCACAGATACGCAGTATTTT. Its translation is CASSLSSTDTQYF.

The chain recombines TRBV19 with TRBJ2-7; possibly TRBD1 for D (5 bases). Germline-derived CDR1 and CDR2 are LNHDA and SQIVND (reference sequence). V was shortened by 3 bases and J by 0 bases, with 9 bases between the two germline ends. CDR3 length equals 14 residues. The CDR3 protein is CASSMPRASYEQYF. Written as DNA, the CDR3 is TGTGCCAGTAGTATGCCCAGGGCCTCCTACGAGCAGTACTTC. Filled out from reference TRBV19 and TRBJ2-7, the complete variable domain reads DGGITQSPKYLFRKEGQNVTLSCEQNLNHDAMYWYRQDPGQGLRLIYYSQIVNDFQKGDIAEGYSVSREKKESFPLTVTSAQKNPTAFYLCASSMPRASYEQYFGPGTRLTVT.

The sample holds one count of this clone. J is TRBJ1-2 and V is TRBV14, with D possibly TRBD1 on 5 matching bases. The CDR3 runs 15 residues. Trimming took off 4 bases at V and 4 bases at J, with 16 bases between the two ends. CDR1 and CDR2 (germline): SGHDN, FVKESK. This CDR3 is CASSRIAGGAYGYTF. The CDR3 DNA reads TGTGCCAGCAGCCGCATCGCCGGGGGTGCCTATGGCTACACCTTC.

This clone was picked up a small number of times. The J gene is TRBJ2-3, the V gene TRBV5-1, with D possibly being TRBD2 (5 bases). This CDR3 is 16 amino acids long. CDR1 SGHRS and CDR2 YFSETQ come from the germline V gene. V was pared by 6 bases and J by 2 bases, with 19 bases between. The CDR3 DNA sequence: TGCGCCAGCACCCGGTCGGCGGGTACTATCACAGATACGCAGTATTTT. Translating it yields CASTRSAGTITDTQYF.

V gene TRBV7-6 combines with J gene TRBJ2-3, with D maybe TRBD1 (6 bases). Per germline, CDR1 SGHVS and CDR2 FNYEAQ. The V end lost 1 base, the J end lost 4 bases, and 15 bases lay between the germline ends. The CDR3 loop spans 16 amino acids. CDR3 sequence reads: CASSLVAGARADTQYF. Here the CDR3 DNA reads TGTGCCAGCAGCTTAGTAGCAGGGGCGAGGGCAGATACGCAGTATTTT.

The V call is TRBV6-2 or TRBV6-3, the J call TRBJ1-6; 8 nucleotides line up with TRBD1. V dropped 4 bases and J dropped 7; count of bases not matched to a gene: 6. CDR1 MNHEY and CDR2 SVGEGT come from the germline V gene. CDR3 size: 15 residues. CDR3 loop: CASSSDRATNSPLHF. The DNA of the CDR3 is TGTGCCAGCAGTTCGGACAGGGCCACCAATTCACCCCTCCACTTT.

The chain couples TRBV29-1 to TRBJ2-3; the match to TRBD1 covers 9 bases. The trim removed 7 bases at V and 2 bases at J, leaving 13 bases unmatched. Per germline, CDR1 SQVTM and CDR2 ANQGSEA. The CDR3 is 16 residues long. Written as DNA, the CDR3 is TGCAGCGCTGGGGGGCGGGGACAGGGAGCCACAGATACGCAGTATTTT. It codes for CSAGGRGQGATDTQYF.

V gene TRBV11-2 combines with J gene TRBJ1-1; D gene uncertain. Between the trimmed V and J ends, which lost 5 bases and 3 bases, there was a span of 4 bases. The CDR3 is made up of 11 amino acids. From germline, CDR1 is SGHAT and CDR2 FQNNGV. The CDR3 loop reads CASSPDTEAFF. The DNA of the CDR3 is TGTGCCAGCAGCCCGGACACTGAAGCTTTCTTT.

J is TRBJ1-3 and V is TRBV5-3; no clear D gene. TRBV5-3 is placed among ORFs of uncertain function. V lost 2 bases and J lost 4, with 10 bases in between. The CDR3 loop spans 14 amino acids. The chain's CDR3 is CARSFPARGNTIYF. The CDR3 nucleotides read TGTGCCAGAAGCTTCCCGGCGCGGGGAAACACCATATATTTT.

This chain joins TRBV3-1 (or the pseudogene TRBV3-2) and TRBJ1-1, with TRBD1 matching 7 bases. V dropped 1 base and J dropped 11; count of bases not matched to a gene: 10. Germline CDR1 reads LGHDT; CDR2 reads YNNKEL (reference sequence). This CDR3 has 14 residues. DNA of the CDR3: TGTGCCAGCAGCCAAGGGTCAGGGGGGAAGTGGGCTTTCTTT. Translating gives CASSQGSGGKWAFF.

The V gene is TRBV6-1, the J gene TRBJ1-5, with a tentative D call TRBD1 (5 bases). Trimming pared 4 bases from V and 0 bases from J, leaving 13 bases between. This CDR3 has 16 amino acids. The germline CDR1 and CDR2 sequences are MNHNS and SASEGT. The CDR3 DNA reads TGTGCCAGCAGTGCGATAACAGGTTATAGCAATCAGCCCCAGCATTTT. As protein: CASSAITGYSNQPQHF.

This sequence joins TRBV28 and TRBJ1-5, with D hard to call. Germline assignment: CDR1 MDHEN and CDR2 SYDVKM. This CDR3 contains 15 residues. V gave up 6 bases and J gave up 9 bases, with 21 bases separating them. As DNA, the CDR3 is TGTGCCAGCAGCACCCCCGAGACCGCGCAGCGGCCCCAGCATTTT. This encodes CASSTPETAQRPQHF.

This clone was found once. The rearrangement joins TRBV4-2 to TRBJ1-1; 9 bases line up with TRBD1. CDR3 size: 19 residues. J lost 0 bases, V lost 1 base, and 12 bases had no gene match. Germline CDR1 is LGHNA and CDR2 is YNFKEQ. CDR3 in amino acids: CASSQVGPWGTGMNTEAFF. CDR3 coding DNA: TGTGCCAGCAGCCAAGTAGGCCCTTGGGGGACAGGGATGAACACTGAAGCTTTCTTT.

The V and J genes are TRBV2 and TRBJ1-4, with a tentative D call TRBD1 (5 bases). This CDR3 is 13 amino acids long. V shed 6 bases and J shed 1 base, with 6 bases lying between them. CDR1 SNHLY and CDR2 FYNNEI come from the germline V gene. In DNA form, the CDR3 reads TGTGCCAGCAGAGGGGAAACTAATGAAAAACTGTTTTTT. This encodes CASRGETNEKLFF. The full variable domain, rest sourced from reference TRBV2 and TRBJ1-4, is EPEVTQTPSHQVTQMGQEVILRCVPISNHLYFYWYRQILGQKVEFLVSFYNNEISEKSEIFDDQFSVERPDGSNFTLKIRSTKLEDSAMYFCASRGETNEKLFFGSGTQLSVL.

Notes on this clone: One junction end disagrees with the germline gene, perhaps due to a read error. V is TRBV7-2 and J is TRBJ2-3; D may be TRBD2 (6 bases). CDR3 length equals 15 residues. Germline CDR1 is SGHTA and CDR2 is FQGNSA. CDR3 DNA: TGTGCCAGCAGCTTAGGTCAAACTAGCACAAATACGCAGTATTTT. Its protein is CASSLGQTSTNTQYF. The variable domain in full, completed from reference TRBV7-2 and TRBJ2-3, reads GAGVSQSPSNKVTEKGKDVELRCDPISGHTALYWYRQSLGQGLEFLIYFQGNSAPDKSGLPSDRFSAERTGGSVSTLTIQRTQQEDSAVYLCASSLGQTSTNTQYFGPGTRLTVL.

This rearrangement joins TRBV9 to TRBJ2-7, with D possibly TRBD2 on 5 matching bases. This CDR3 has 14 amino acids. Germline V lookup: CDR1 SGDLS, CDR2 YYNGEE. Trimming took 6 bases from V and 4 from J, leaving 17 bases between them. The CDR3 bases are TGTGCCAGCAACTCGGGATCTTATCCTTACGAGCAGTACTTC. This translates into CASNSGSYPYEQYF.

V and J are TRBV7-9 and TRBJ1-1, with TRBD1 as a possible D gene (6 bases). Trimming stripped 4 bases from V and 3 bases from J, with 24 bases between. CDR3 size: 18 residues. The germline gives CDR1 SEHNR, CDR2 FQNEAQ (reference sequence). CDR3 sequence: CASSSPRTPRGADTEAFF. In DNA form, the CDR3 reads TGTGCCAGCAGCTCGCCCCGGACCCCACGGGGGGCGGACACTGAAGCTTTCTTT.

The genes are TRBV5-1 and TRBJ1-4; unclear D gene. In germline, CDR1 is SGHRS, CDR2 YFSETQ. The V end was cut by 2 bases, the J end by 7 bases, with 15 bases between. The CDR3 extends over 15 amino acids. This CDR3 is CASSLREPATEKLFF. The CDR3 bases are TGCGCCAGCAGCTTAAGGGAGCCGGCGACTGAAAAACTGTTTTTT.

The rearrangement joins TRBV15 to TRBJ2-3; TRBD2 is a possible D gene (6 bases). V lost 0 bases to trimming and J lost 0 bases, with 16 bases between them. The CDR3 has 18 residues. CDR1 is LNHNV and CDR2 is YYDKDF in the germline V gene (reference sequence). The CDR3 loop reads CATSRDVGTSDSTDTQYF. CDR3 DNA sequence: TGTGCCACCAGCAGAGATGTAGGGACTTCGGATAGCACAGATACGCAGTATTTT. Drawing the rest from reference TRBV15 and TRBJ2-3, the complete variable domain is DAMVIQNPRYQVTQFGKPVTLSCSQTLNHNVMYWYQQKSSQAPKLLFHYYDKDFNNEADTPDNFQSRRPNTSFCFLDIRSPGLGDTAMYLCATSRDVGTSDSTDTQYFGPGTRLTVL.

The genes are TRBV7-2 and TRBJ1-1, with no clear D. CDR3 length: 14 amino acids. The V gene lost 0 bases and the J gene lost 1 base, with 6 bases spanning the gap. Germline CDR1 SGHTA, CDR2 FQGNSA. DNA of the CDR3: TGTGCCAGCAGCTTAGCCCACAGGAACACTGAAGCTTTCTTT. This encodes CASSLAHRNTEAFF.

This clone was seen only once. The J gene is TRBJ2-1, the V gene TRBV4-2; 8 bases are shared with TRBD2. Germline V gene data show CDR1 as LGHNA and CDR2 as YNFKEQ. The CDR3 is 20 amino acids. The V and J ends lost 0 bases and 5 bases, in that order; junction bases with no gene match: 18. The CDR3 sequence is CASSQDPGPAGALANNEQFF. The CDR3 DNA follows: TGTGCCAGCAGCCAAGACCCAGGGCCAGCGGGGGCCCTTGCGAACAATGAGCAGTTCTTC.

V and J are TRBV10-3 and TRBJ1-2; 11 nucleotides match TRBD1. J was trimmed by 2 bases and V by 8 bases; bases with no gene match: 7. The CDR3 covers 15 residues. CDR1 is ENHRY, CDR2 SYGVKD, per germline. The CDR3 loop reads CAIGGTGGLNYGYTF. CDR3 sequence (DNA): TGTGCCATCGGTGGGACAGGGGGATTGAACTATGGCTACACCTTC.

J is TRBJ1-3 and V is TRBV3-1 (or the pseudogene TRBV3-2), with 10 bases identical to TRBD1. V was clipped by 4 bases and J by 7 bases; unmatched bases: 4. The CDR3 loop spans 14 amino acids. Looked up from germline, CDR1 is LGHDT and CDR2 is YNNKEL (reference sequence). The CDR3 spells CASSPQDRGNTIYF. CDR3 DNA: TGTGCCAGCAGCCCCCAGGACAGGGGGAACACCATATATTTT.

V and J are TRBV6-6 and TRBJ2-7; 13 bases map to TRBD2. Germline trimming cut 5 bases from V and 4 bases from J; bases unmatched to any gene: 2. The CDR3 is 14 residues long. Germline CDR1 is MNHNY and CDR2 is SVGAGI (reference sequence). CDR3 in DNA: TGTGCCAGCAGTACTAGCGGGGGGGGATACGAGCAGTACTTC. This translates into CASSTSGGGYEQYF.

The chain couples TRBV7-9 to TRBJ2-1; 9 nucleotides align to TRBD1. CDR3 length equals 14 residues. Germline V lookup: CDR1 SEHNR, CDR2 FQNEAQ (reference sequence). V lost 5 bases, J lost 7 bases, and 6 bases stayed unmatched. CDR3 loop: CASSPGTGKNEQFF. The CDR3 DNA follows: TGTGCCAGCAGCCCCGGGACAGGGAAGAATGAGCAGTTCTTC.